Each of the 24 T cell receptor beta chains below was sequenced from the same sample in a study of cytomegalovirus exposure and HLA in healthy donors. The PCR contained 60 Vbeta and 13 Jbeta primers. This table comes from immunoSEQ multiplex PCR, and its TCRdb copy is limited to in-frame clones, with some not included. The profile shows about 110,000 clones, 82% of them singletons. The material sequenced was PBMCs. The receptor set was obtained from a man aged 25 to 40 in good health and CMV-seropositive.

The J gene is TRBJ2-7, the V gene TRBV2; maybe TRBD2 (7 bases). Trimming took off 6 bases at V and 2 bases at J, with 17 bases between the two ends. Per germline, CDR1 SNHLY and CDR2 FYNNEI. This CDR3 has 15 amino acids. The CDR3 spells CASRGGTPVAYEQYF. In nucleotides, the CDR3 is TGTGCCAGCAGGGGGGGGACACCGGTAGCCTACGAGCAGTACTTC.

Of note for this clone: The same CDR3 can be traced to other DNA sequences in this sample. J is TRBJ2-7 and V is TRBV5-4; TRBD2 matches at 8 bases. This CDR3 region has 15 residues. V shed 1 base and J 2 bases; nucleotides not matched to a gene: 5. The germline CDR1 and CDR2 sequences are SGHNT and YYREEE (reference sequence). The CDR3 DNA is TGTGCCAGCAGCTTGAGAGCGGGGGCCCCCTACGAGCAGTACTTC. As protein: CASSLRAGAPYEQYF.

The gene calls are TRBV5-4 and TRBJ2-7; D remains ambiguous. V was pared by 0 bases and J by 2 bases, with 6 bases between. Per the germline V gene, CDR1 is SGHNT and CDR2 is YYREEE (reference sequence). The CDR3 extends over 13 amino acids. The CDR3 DNA reads as TGTGCCAGCAGCTTGGAGCCCGCCTACGAGCAGTACTTC. This translates into CASSLEPAYEQYF.

V usage is TRBV13 and J usage is TRBJ2-7, with TRBD2 as a possible D gene (5 bases). The V end was cut by 5 bases, the J end by 0 bases, with 14 bases between. Per germline, CDR1 PRHDT and CDR2 FYEKMQ (reference sequence). The CDR3 covers 15 residues. The CDR3 here is CASSARGLSSYEQYF. The CDR3 DNA follows: TGTGCCAGCAGCGCCCGGGGTCTAAGCTCCTACGAGCAGTACTTC.

The chain uses TRBV19 and TRBJ1-1; TRBD1 might be the D (6 bases). V was pared by 6 bases and J by 1 base, with 9 bases between. The CDR3 length is 13 residues. The germline V gene encodes CDR1 LNHDA and CDR2 SQIVND (reference sequence). CDR3 amino acids: CASSSRGNTEAFF. CDR3 sequence (DNA): TGTGCCAGTAGCTCCAGGGGGAACACTGAAGCTTTCTTT.

V gene TRBV2 combines with J gene TRBJ2-5; 11 bases line up with TRBD2. CDR1 is SNHLY and CDR2 is FYNNEI in the germline V gene. The V segment lost 8 bases and the J segment 1 base; nucleotides outside the gene matches: 12. This CDR3 contains 17 residues. The CDR3 protein is CASCRLAGGTSQETQYF. The CDR3 bases are TGTGCCAGCTGTCGTTTAGCGGGGGGGACCAGCCAAGAGACCCAGTACTTC. Looking up the rest from reference TRBV2 and TRBJ2-5 gives the full variable domain: EPEVTQTPSHQVTQMGQEVILRCVPISNHLYFYWYRQILGQKVEFLVSFYNNEISEKSEIFDDQFSVERPDGSNFTLKIRSTKLEDSAMYFCASCRLAGGTSQETQYFGPGTRLLVL.

The gene calls are TRBV6-5 and TRBJ2-5; D gene unclear. CDR1 is MNHEY and CDR2 is SVGAGI in the germline V gene. With 5 bases removed from V and 4 bases from J, the gap between germline ends came to 14 bases. The CDR3 contains 14 residues. The CDR3 protein is CASSPSPGRETQYF. CDR3 DNA: TGTGCCAGCAGTCCAAGCCCCGGTAGAGAGACCCAGTACTTC.

The chain has TRBV15 and TRBJ1-2; perhaps TRBD1 as D (6 bases). This CDR3 spans 15 amino acids. CDR1 is LNHNV and CDR2 is YYDKDF in the germline V gene (reference sequence). Trimming removed 5 bases at V and 5 bases at J, with 18 bases between. The CDR3 nucleotides are TGTGCCACCAGCGAGGGGGTTAGAAGGGGATATGGCTACACCTTC. Its protein is CATSEGVRRGYGYTF.

The chain has TRBV5-4 and TRBJ2-7; 9 bases align to TRBD1. CDR1 and CDR2 (germline): SGHNT, YYREEE (reference sequence). Trimming cost V 4 bases and J 3 bases; bases outside gene matches: 5. CDR3 length equals 14 residues. The CDR3 here is CASSTTGGVYEQYF. The CDR3 DNA reads as TGTGCCAGCAGCACGACAGGGGGGGTCTACGAGCAGTACTTC.

This chain uses TRBV7-8 with TRBJ1-1; D perhaps matches TRBD1 (6 bases). V was clipped by 2 bases and J by 0 bases, with 13 bases between them. The V gene's germline CDR1 is SGHVS and CDR2 FQNEAQ. The CDR3 runs 16 residues. The DNA for the CDR3 is TGTGCCAGCAGCTTACGCGAGGACAGCATGAACACTGAAGCTTTCTTT. Its translation: CASSLREDSMNTEAFF.

The chain links TRBV6-4 to TRBJ2-6; 7 positions agree with TRBD1. The V gene end was trimmed by 4 bases and the J gene end by 2 bases; junction bases not matched to a gene: 2. This CDR3 contains 15 residues. Germline V CDR1 and CDR2: MRHNA, SNTAGT. The CDR3 DNA is TGTGCCAGCAGTGCTCAGGGGGCTGGGGCCAACGTCCTGACTTTC. Its translation is CASSAQGAGANVLTF.

This chain joins TRBV5-1 and TRBJ2-1, with 11 bases matching TRBD2. Germline lookup yields CDR1 SGHRS and CDR2 YFSETQ. The J segment lost 4 bases and the V segment lost 4 bases, leaving 10 bases of the junction unmatched. The CDR3 has 17 residues. The CDR3 DNA reads TGCGCCAGCAGCCCAAATTTTCTAGCGGGGGGTTACAATGAGCAGTTCTTC. The encoded protein is CASSPNFLAGGYNEQFF.

This clone was found a few times. The J gene is TRBJ2-3, the V gene TRBV5-6, with D possibly TRBD2 on 5 matching bases. The CDR3 consists of 16 residues. The V and J ends lost 0 bases and 2 bases respectively, with 13 bases between them. Germline lookup yields CDR1 SGHDT and CDR2 YYEEEE. CDR3: CASSLGTQISTDTQYF. The CDR3, as DNA: TGTGCCAGCAGCTTGGGGACTCAGATTTCCACAGATACGCAGTATTTT.

The DNA of the CDR3 is TGTGCCAGCAGCCTTGACACAGGGGTCCCCTTTGAAGCTTTCTTT. It yields the protein CASSLDTGVPFEAFF. This rearrangement joins TRBV5-4 to TRBJ1-1; TRBD1 matches 7 bases. The CDR3 contains 15 residues. Germline V gene data show CDR1 as SGHNT and CDR2 as YYREEE (reference sequence). V was clipped by 4 bases and J by 7 bases; unmatched bases: 13.

The J gene is TRBJ1-6, the V gene TRBV19; perhaps TRBD1 as D (6 bases). This CDR3 contains 17 residues. V was pared by 4 bases and J by 6 bases, with 19 bases between. Per the germline V gene, CDR1 is LNHDA and CDR2 is SQIVND (reference sequence). The CDR3 DNA is TGTGCCAGTAGTAACCCCTCTGGACAGAGAGGTAATTCACCCCTCCACTTT. It translates to CASSNPSGQRGNSPLHF.

This clone was picked up one time. Here the CDR3 DNA reads TGTGCCAGTAAACGTGGGGCTAGTCTATACAATGAGCAGTTCTTC. Its translation: CASKRGASLYNEQFF. V usage is TRBV2 and J usage is TRBJ2-1; the D gene is possibly TRBD1 (5 bases). The CDR3 runs to 15 residues. CDR1 and CDR2 (germline): SNHLY, FYNNEI. The V end was cut by 9 bases, the J end by 4 bases, with 19 bases between.

V usage is TRBV5-1 and J usage is TRBJ1-4, with 7 bases aligning to TRBD1. Germline CDR1 reads SGHRS; CDR2 reads YFSETQ. The CDR3 is made up of 17 amino acids. V lost 0 bases, J lost 5 bases, and 10 bases stayed unmatched. The DNA of the CDR3 is TGCGCCAGCAGCTTGGCGGGGACAGCGGGGGCAAATGAAAAACTGTTTTTT. Amino acid sequence: CASSLAGTAGANEKLFF.

The V call is TRBV5-1, the J call TRBJ1-4, with TRBD1 identical over 7 bases. The CDR3 totals 15 residues. Germline CDR1 and CDR2: SGHRS and YFSETQ. V lost 0 bases and J lost 7; bases outside the gene matches: 6. CDR3 loop: CASSLGGQRTEKLFF. The CDR3 DNA sequence: TGCGCCAGCAGCTTGGGGGGACAGCGGACTGAAAAACTGTTTTTT.

This chain joins TRBV28 and TRBJ2-7, with TRBD1 identical over 10 bases. Germline CDR1 MDHEN, CDR2 SYDVKM. V shed 2 bases, J shed 6 bases, and the junction held 4 bases outside the gene matches. The CDR3 is 14 amino acids. This CDR3 is CASSLSDRGREQYF. The CDR3 region has the DNA TGTGCCAGCAGTTTAAGCGACAGGGGGCGCGAGCAGTACTTC.

The chain has TRBV9 and TRBJ2-3, with D possibly being TRBD2 (5 bases). The germline gives CDR1 SGDLS, CDR2 YYNGEE. Trimming took 5 bases from V and 0 from J, leaving 16 bases between them. This CDR3 has 16 amino acids. Written as DNA, the CDR3 is TGTGCCAGCAGTGGGATCGGTGCGGGCAGCACAGATACGCAGTATTTT. Translating gives CASSGIGAGSTDTQYF.

V and J are TRBV9 and TRBJ2-3; 7 bases line up with TRBD1. The CDR3 runs to 16 residues. Germline V gene sequence: CDR1 SGDLS, CDR2 YYNGEE. V gave up 0 bases and J gave up 4 bases; unmatched junction bases: 8. The CDR3 reads CASSVEGGLPPDTQYF. The CDR3 region has the DNA TGTGCCAGCAGCGTAGAAGGGGGCCTTCCCCCAGATACGCAGTATTTT.

Details on this clone: Mismatch with germline at one junction end may stem from a read error. The chain combines TRBV5-1 with TRBJ2-6; 8 nucleotides align to TRBD2. CDR1 is SGHRS and CDR2 is YFSETQ in the germline V gene. CDR3 length: 15 amino acids. The CDR3 is CASSLEPGGANGLTF. In DNA, the CDR3 is TGCGCCAGCAGCTTGGAACCGGGAGGGGCCAACGGCCTGACTTTC.

The chain couples TRBV11-2 to TRBJ2-2; no clear D. There are 16 residues in the CDR3. Germline CDR1 reads SGHAT; CDR2 reads FQNNGV. Trimming removed 5 bases at V and 1 base at J, with 14 bases between. CDR3 in DNA: TGTGCCAGCAGCCCTCCAAGTTATAGGAACACCGGGGAGCTGTTTTTT. It is translated as CASSPPSYRNTGELFF.

This clone was seen only a few times. Other nucleotide sequences in the sample specify the same CDR3. The V call is TRBV7-9, the J call TRBJ1-2; D ambiguous. Germline V CDR1 and CDR2: SEHNR, FQNEAQ (reference sequence). The CDR3 runs 11 residues. V gave up 3 bases and J gave up 8 bases, with 7 bases separating them. The CDR3 loop reads CASSFASGYTF. The CDR3 DNA reads as TGTGCCAGCAGCTTTGCGTCGGGCTACACCTTC.